The source of this T cell receptor (beta chain) is a study of response to subunit inactivated influenza vaccine. Whole-study results and caveats: Authors suggested that a seasonal influenza vaccination recruits few new T cells each time.

Germline CDR1 reads DFQATT; CDR2 reads SNEGSKA (reference sequence). The CDR3 has 15 residues. Trimming removed 0 bases at V and 0 bases at J, with 12 bases between. TCRdb reanalysed the RT-PCR reads using MiXCR and keeps one entry per CDR3 protein. The table records hundreds of thousands of distinct CDR3 sequences, 13% to 15% of them present only once. About this clonotype: The antigen is not known.

This clonotype originated in a man over 45 who received an inactivated influenza vaccine. The sample consisted of PBMCs from blood, taken less than 15 days before vaccination. The rearrangement links TRBV20-1 to TRBJ2-7, with a possible D match to TRBD2 (6 bases). The CDR3 region has the DNA TGCAGTGCTAGAGAGGATAGCGGACCCTCCTACGAGCAGTACTTC. This translates into CSAREDSGPSYEQYF.